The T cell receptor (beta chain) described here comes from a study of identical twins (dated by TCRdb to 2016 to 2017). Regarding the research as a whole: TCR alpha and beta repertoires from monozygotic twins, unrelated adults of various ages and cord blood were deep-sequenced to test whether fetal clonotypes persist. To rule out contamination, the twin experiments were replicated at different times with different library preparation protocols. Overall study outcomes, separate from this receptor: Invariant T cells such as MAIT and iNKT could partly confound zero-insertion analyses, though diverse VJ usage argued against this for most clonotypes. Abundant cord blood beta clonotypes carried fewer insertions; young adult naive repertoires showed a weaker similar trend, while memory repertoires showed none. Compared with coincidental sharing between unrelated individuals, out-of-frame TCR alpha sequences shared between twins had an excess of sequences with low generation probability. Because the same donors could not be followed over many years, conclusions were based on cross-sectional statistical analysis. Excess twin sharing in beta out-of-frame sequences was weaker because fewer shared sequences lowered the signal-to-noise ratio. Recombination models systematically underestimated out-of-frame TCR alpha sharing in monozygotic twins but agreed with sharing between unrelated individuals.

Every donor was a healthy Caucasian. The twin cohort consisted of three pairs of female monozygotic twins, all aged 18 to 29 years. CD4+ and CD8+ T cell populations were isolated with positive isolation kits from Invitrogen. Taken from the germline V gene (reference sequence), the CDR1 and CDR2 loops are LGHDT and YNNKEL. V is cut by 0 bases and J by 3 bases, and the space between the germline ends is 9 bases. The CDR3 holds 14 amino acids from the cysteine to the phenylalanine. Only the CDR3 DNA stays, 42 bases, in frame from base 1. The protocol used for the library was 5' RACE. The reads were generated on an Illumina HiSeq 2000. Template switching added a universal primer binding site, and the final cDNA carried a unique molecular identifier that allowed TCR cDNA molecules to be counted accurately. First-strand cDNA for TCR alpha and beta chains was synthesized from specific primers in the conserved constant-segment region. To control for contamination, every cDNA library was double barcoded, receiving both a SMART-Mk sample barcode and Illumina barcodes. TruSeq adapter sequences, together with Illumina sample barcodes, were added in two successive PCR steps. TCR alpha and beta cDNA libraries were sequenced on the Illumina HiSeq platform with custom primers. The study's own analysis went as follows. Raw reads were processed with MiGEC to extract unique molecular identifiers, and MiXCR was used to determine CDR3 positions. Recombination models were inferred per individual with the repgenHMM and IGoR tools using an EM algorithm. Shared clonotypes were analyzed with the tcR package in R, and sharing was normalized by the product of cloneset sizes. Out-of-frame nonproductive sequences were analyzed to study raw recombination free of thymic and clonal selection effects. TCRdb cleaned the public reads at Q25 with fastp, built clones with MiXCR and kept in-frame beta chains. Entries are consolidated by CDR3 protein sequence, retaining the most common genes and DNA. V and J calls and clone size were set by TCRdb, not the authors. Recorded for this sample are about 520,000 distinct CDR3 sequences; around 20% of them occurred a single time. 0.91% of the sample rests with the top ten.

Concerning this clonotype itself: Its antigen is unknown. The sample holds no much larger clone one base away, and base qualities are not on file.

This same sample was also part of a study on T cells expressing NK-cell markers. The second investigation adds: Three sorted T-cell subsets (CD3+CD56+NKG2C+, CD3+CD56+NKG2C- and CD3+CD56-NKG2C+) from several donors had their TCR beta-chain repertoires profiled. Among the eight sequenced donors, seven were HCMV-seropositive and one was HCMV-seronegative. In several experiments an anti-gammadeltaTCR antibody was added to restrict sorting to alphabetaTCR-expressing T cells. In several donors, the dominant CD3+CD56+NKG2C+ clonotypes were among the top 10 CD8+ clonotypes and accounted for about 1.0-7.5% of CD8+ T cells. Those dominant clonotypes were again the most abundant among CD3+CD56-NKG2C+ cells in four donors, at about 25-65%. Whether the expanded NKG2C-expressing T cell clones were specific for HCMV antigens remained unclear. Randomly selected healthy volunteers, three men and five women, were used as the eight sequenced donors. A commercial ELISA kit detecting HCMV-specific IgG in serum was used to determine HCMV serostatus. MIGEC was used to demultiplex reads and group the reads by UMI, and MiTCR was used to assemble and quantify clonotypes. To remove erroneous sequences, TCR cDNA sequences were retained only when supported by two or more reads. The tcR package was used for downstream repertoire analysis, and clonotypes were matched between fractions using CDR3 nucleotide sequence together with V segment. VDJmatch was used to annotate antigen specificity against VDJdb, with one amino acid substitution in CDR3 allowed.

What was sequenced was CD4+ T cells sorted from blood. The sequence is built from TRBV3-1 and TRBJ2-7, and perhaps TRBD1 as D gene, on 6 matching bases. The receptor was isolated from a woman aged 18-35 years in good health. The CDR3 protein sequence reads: CASSQDIRGYEQYF. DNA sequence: TGTGCCAGCAGCCAAGATATCAGGGGCTACGAGCAGTACTTC.